This passage covers 31 T cell receptor beta chains from one sample sequenced in a study of cytomegalovirus exposure and HLA in healthy donors. The PCR made use of 60 Vbeta and 13 Jbeta primers. Repertoires were generated with immunoSEQ multiplex PCR, while TCRdb's copy carries only in-frame clones and drops some. The table has around 100,000 clones, about 68% seen once. Sequences were obtained from PBMCs. Receptor source: a man aged 30-40 years in good health and CMV-seropositive.

DNA of the CDR3: TGTGCCAGCTCACCAAAACAGTCCAATCAGCCCCAGCATTTT. It translates to CASSPKQSNQPQHF. The V call is TRBV18, the J call TRBJ1-5; no clear D gene. CDR1 and CDR2 from the germline V gene are KGHSH and LQKENI. The V end was cut by 2 bases, the J end by 3 bases, with 8 bases between. CDR3 length: 14 residues.

The chain joins TRBV5-1 to TRBJ2-1; 10 nucleotides match TRBD2. This CDR3 has 15 residues. The V gene's germline CDR1 is SGHRS and CDR2 YFSETQ. Losses at the gene ends were 0 bases for V and 7 bases for J; bases not matched to a gene: 4. CDR3 in DNA: TGCGCCAGCAGCTTGGAACTAGCGGGGCGAAATGAGCAGTTCTTC. Its translation: CASSLELAGRNEQFF. Variable domain in full (rest from reference TRBV5-1 and TRBJ2-1): KAGVTQTPRYLIKTRGQQVTLSCSPISGHRSVSWYQQTPGQGLQFLFEYFSETQRNKGNFPGRFSGRQFSNSRSEMNVSTLELGDSALYLCASSLELAGRNEQFFGPGTRLTVL.

This chain connects TRBV7-6 to TRBJ2-3; possibly TRBD1 for D (6 bases). This CDR3 is 15 amino acids long. V was cut by 5 bases and J by 0 bases, with 12 bases left in between. Germline CDR1 SGHVS, CDR2 FNYEAQ. The CDR3 DNA is TGTGCCAGCAGCCACGGACAGTTTAGCACAGATACGCAGTATTTT. It is translated as CASSHGQFSTDTQYF.

The CDR3 DNA follows: TGTGCCAGCGCTTACGAGCTTACCTATGGCTACACCTTC. Its protein is CASAYELTYGYTF. This rearrangement joins TRBV5-4 to TRBJ1-2; D gene uncertain. Trimming shortened V by 7 bases and J by 4 bases, and 14 bases separated the two germline ends. The V gene's germline CDR1 is SGHNT and CDR2 YYREEE (reference sequence). The CDR3 covers 13 residues.

This chain uses TRBV7-6 with TRBJ1-6; the match to TRBD1 covers 9 bases. The CDR3 consists of 17 residues. The J segment lost 8 bases and the V segment lost 5 bases, leaving 13 bases of the junction unmatched. Germline CDR1 reads SGHVS; CDR2 reads FNYEAQ. This CDR3 reads CASSPLQGASGDSPLHF. The CDR3, as DNA: TGTGCCAGCAGCCCCTTACAGGGGGCGAGTGGTGATTCACCCCTCCACTTT. The whole variable domain, remainder taken from reference TRBV7-6 and TRBJ1-6, is GAGVSQSPRYKVTKRGQDVALRCDPISGHVSLYWYRQALGQGPEFLTYFNYEAQQDKSGLPNDRFSAERPEGSISTLTIQRTEQRDSAMYRCASSPLQGASGDSPLHFGNGTRLTVT.

The chain has TRBV4-1 and TRBJ2-2; 7 bases match TRBD1. CDR3 length equals 12 residues. Germline V gives CDR1 MGHRA, CDR2 YSYEKL. V trimming: 8 bases; J trimming: 4 bases; junction bases outside the gene matches: 1. The CDR3 loop reads CASEGATGELFF. The CDR3 DNA is TGCGCCAGCGAGGGGGCCACCGGGGAGCTGTTTTTT.

The gene calls are TRBV2 and TRBJ2-1, with TRBD1 identical over 8 bases. V lost 6 bases, J lost 10 bases, and 14 bases stayed unmatched. The CDR3 sequence is 15 residues long. The germline CDR1 and CDR2 sequences are SNHLY and FYNNEI. CDR3 bases: TGTGCCAGCAGCGAGGGGGGACAGGCCACCCGGGAGCAGTTCTTC. It translates to CASSEGGQATREQFF.

This sequence joins TRBV19 and TRBJ2-5; D is possibly TRBD2 (6 bases). The length of the CDR3 is 13 residues. Germline V lookup: CDR1 LNHDA, CDR2 SQIVND (reference sequence). With 6 bases removed from V and 5 bases from J, the gap between germline ends came to 13 bases. CDR3 nucleotides: TGTGCCAGTAGGGGCGGGGCGACGGAGACCCAGTACTTC. Residues: CASRGGATETQYF.

Concerning this clone: The sample contains more than one DNA sequence encoding this CDR3. This chain uses TRBV25-1 with TRBJ1-1, with 9 bases aligning to TRBD1. V shed 5 bases and J 6 bases; nucleotides not matched to a gene: 7. This CDR3 region has 14 residues. Germline CDR1 MGHDK, CDR2 SYGVNS. The CDR3 spells CASSSWDREAEAFF. The CDR3 DNA is TGTGCCAGCAGTTCGTGGGACAGGGAGGCTGAAGCTTTCTTT.

This clone has only a few counts. This rearrangement joins TRBV27 to TRBJ2-7, with D perhaps TRBD1 (6 bases). V was trimmed by 6 bases and J by 7 bases, leaving 16 bases between them. CDR1 and CDR2 (germline): MNHEY, SMNVEV (reference sequence). The CDR3 runs to 13 residues. CDR3 residues: CASRTVGGREQYF. CDR3 in DNA: TGTGCCAGCAGGACGGTAGGGGGTAGAGAGCAGTACTTC.

The chain employs TRBV7-2 and TRBJ2-4, with D possibly matching TRBD2 (5 bases). This CDR3 has 12 residues. The V gene's germline CDR1 is SGHTA and CDR2 FQGNSA. Trimming left V 3 bases short and J 7 bases short, with 7 bases between. The DNA of the CDR3 is TGTGCCAGCAGCTTCCAGCGGAACATTCAGTACTTC. Protein sequence: CASSFQRNIQYF. The full variable domain, its missing parts supplied by reference TRBV7-2 and TRBJ2-4, is GAGVSQSPSNKVTEKGKDVELRCDPISGHTALYWYRQSLGQGLEFLIYFQGNSAPDKSGLPSDRFSAERTGGSVSTLTIQRTQQEDSAVYLCASSFQRNIQYFGAGTRLSVL.

The chain recombines TRBV11-2 with TRBJ2-1; the match to TRBD2 covers 8 bases. The germline V gene has CDR1 SGHAT and CDR2 FQNNGV. Trimming cost V 4 bases and J 6 bases; bases outside gene matches: 8. The CDR3 extends over 15 amino acids. DNA for the CDR3: TGTGCCAGCAGCTCAATAGCGGGGCCGGCCAATGAGCAGTTCTTC. This gives the protein CASSSIAGPANEQFF. Together with reference TRBV11-2 and TRBJ2-1, the CDR3 gives the full variable domain: EAGVAQSPRYKIIEKRQSVAFWCNPISGHATLYWYQQILGQGPKLLIQFQNNGVVDDSQLPKDRFSAERLKGVDSTLKIQPAKLEDSAVYLCASSSIAGPANEQFFGPGTRLTVL.

This clone showed up many times. This chain links TRBV4-2 with TRBJ2-7; possible D gene TRBD1, 6 bases. The CDR3 is made up of 14 amino acids. V was shortened by 4 bases and J by 11 bases, with 21 bases between the two germline ends. From germline, CDR1 is LGHNA and CDR2 YNFKEQ. This CDR3 is CASSPYGTDSQKYF. The CDR3 coding sequence is TGTGCCAGCAGCCCCTACGGGACGGACAGTCAGAAGTACTTC.

The chain uses TRBV2 and TRBJ2-7; no reliable D call. Deletions cut 7 bases from V and 5 bases from J, with 21 bases between. The CDR3 runs 15 residues. Germline assignment: CDR1 SNHLY and CDR2 FYNNEI. The CDR3 sequence: CASKPKAEPSNEQYF. The CDR3 region has the DNA TGTGCCAGCAAACCTAAAGCCGAACCGTCTAACGAGCAGTACTTC.

This clone was detected only a few times. The chain links TRBV27 to TRBJ2-7; 7 nucleotides match TRBD1. V trimming: 8 bases; J trimming: 6 bases; junction bases outside the gene matches: 7. This CDR3 is 12 amino acids long. Germline assignment: CDR1 MNHEY and CDR2 SMNVEV (reference sequence). In nucleotides, the CDR3 is TGTGCCAGCGGGAGACAGGGTGGCGAGCAGTACTTC. It translates to CASGRQGGEQYF.

The gene calls are TRBV15 and TRBJ1-6; 7 nucleotides line up with TRBD1. Germline V gives CDR1 LNHNV, CDR2 YYDKDF (reference sequence). V lost 3 bases to trimming and J lost 7 bases; unmatched junction nucleotides: 9. The CDR3 length is 16 residues. CDR3 nucleotides: TGTGCCACCAGCAGCCAATCCGACAGGGTGAATTCACCCCTCCACTTT. Its translation is CATSSQSDRVNSPLHF.

The V gene is TRBV6-5, the J gene TRBJ2-7; tentatively, D is TRBD1 (6 bases). There are 13 residues in the CDR3. Germline lookup yields CDR1 MNHEY and CDR2 SVGAGI. V lost 6 bases to trimming and J lost 3 bases, with 12 bases between them. The CDR3 loop is CASSLGQHYEQYF. The CDR3 bases are TGTGCCAGCAGCCTCGGACAGCACTACGAGCAGTACTTC.

The chain recombines TRBV27 with TRBJ1-1; 9 bases are a match to TRBD1. With 3 bases clipped from V and 4 bases from J, the junction kept 12 bases outside the gene matches. CDR1 is MNHEY, CDR2 SMNVEV, per germline (reference sequence). The CDR3 consists of 17 residues. CDR3 nucleotides: TGTGCCAGCAGTTTCGAGCTCCGGGACAGGGATCTCACTGAAGCTTTCTTT. Its translation is CASSFELRDRDLTEAFF.

This clone was counted a few times. The chain is built from TRBV4-1 and TRBJ1-4; D gene unclear. Germline loops: CDR1 MGHRA, CDR2 YSYEKL. V shed 4 bases and J shed 0 bases, with 9 bases lying between them. CDR3 length: 15 amino acids. In DNA form, the CDR3 reads TGCGCCAGCAGCCCGCGGGATTCAACTAATGAAAAACTGTTTTTT. Encoded protein: CASSPRDSTNEKLFF.

The chain uses TRBV5-4 and TRBJ1-5; 12 bases are a match to TRBD1. CDR3 size: 14 residues. The V and J ends lost 5 bases and 8 bases, in that order; junction bases with no gene match: 5. Germline V gene sequence: CDR1 SGHNT, CDR2 YYREEE (reference sequence). CDR3 nucleotides: TGTGCCAGCAGTCGGGACAGGGGGCGTGAGCCCCAGCATTTT. It is translated as CASSRDRGREPQHF.

The chain employs TRBV11-2 and TRBJ1-1; D call uncertain. With 5 bases removed from V and 0 bases from J, the gap between germline ends came to 7 bases. CDR3 size: 13 residues. Germline-derived CDR1 and CDR2 are SGHAT and FQNNGV. CDR3 region: CASSAGMNTEAFF. The CDR3 region has the DNA TGTGCCAGCAGCGCGGGAATGAACACTGAAGCTTTCTTT. The variable domain in full, completed from reference TRBV11-2 and TRBJ1-1, reads EAGVAQSPRYKIIEKRQSVAFWCNPISGHATLYWYQQILGQGPKLLIQFQNNGVVDDSQLPKDRFSAERLKGVDSTLKIQPAKLEDSAVYLCASSAGMNTEAFFGQGTRLTVV.

The chain links TRBV6-1 to TRBJ1-1; D uncertain. Trimming took 5 bases from V and 13 from J, leaving 17 bases between them. The CDR3 runs to 12 residues. The germline V gene encodes CDR1 MNHNS and CDR2 SASEGT. In DNA, the CDR3 is TGTGCCAGCAGTCCTCCCCCTAGAGAGGGTTTCTTT. This codes for CASSPPPREGFF.

The rearrangement uses TRBV6-1 and TRBJ1-4, with TRBD1 matching 9 bases. CDR3 size: 14 residues. Losses at the gene ends were 4 bases for V and 7 bases for J; bases not matched to a gene: 4. The germline CDR1 and CDR2 sequences are MNHNS and SASEGT. In DNA form, the CDR3 reads TGTGCCAGCAGTGCGTTGGACAGGGGTGAAAAACTGTTTTTT. It translates to CASSALDRGEKLFF.

The rearrangement joins TRBV19 to TRBJ1-1, with D possibly TRBD1 on 5 matching bases. Deletions cut 6 bases from V and 1 base from J, with 9 bases between. Germline lookup yields CDR1 LNHDA and CDR2 SQIVND (reference sequence). This CDR3 region has 13 residues. The CDR3 here is CASSQDRNTEAFF. The CDR3 DNA follows: TGTGCCAGTAGCCAAGACAGGAACACTGAAGCTTTCTTT.

The chain employs TRBV10-3 and TRBJ2-3; D remains ambiguous. Per germline, CDR1 ENHRY and CDR2 SYGVKD. This CDR3 contains 13 residues. V lost 4 bases and J 6 bases, leaving 11 bases between the germline ends. The CDR3 loop is CAISGAVSDTQYF. CDR3 in DNA: TGTGCCATCAGTGGGGCCGTTTCCGATACGCAGTATTTT.

The rearrangement uses TRBV10-3 and TRBJ2-3; possibly TRBD1 for D (5 bases). Per the germline V gene, CDR1 is ENHRY and CDR2 is SYGVKD. The CDR3 spans 13 residues. V shed 9 bases and J shed 3 bases, with 13 bases lying between them. CDR3 loop: CAITGDQTDTQYF. In DNA form, the CDR3 reads TGTGCCATTACAGGCGACCAAACAGATACGCAGTATTTT.

The chain recombines TRBV7-9 with TRBJ1-2, with TRBD1 matching over 9 bases. Per germline, CDR1 SEHNR and CDR2 FQNEAQ (reference sequence). CDR3 size: 19 residues. Trimming at V came to 3 bases and at J to 4 bases, leaving 18 bases not matched to a gene. In DNA, the CDR3 is TGTGCCAGCAGCTTTTCGGGGGCGGGACAGGGAAGAAGGGCCTATGGCTACACCTTC. This gives the protein CASSFSGAGQGRRAYGYTF. The whole variable domain, remainder taken from reference TRBV7-9 and TRBJ1-2, is DTGVSQNPRHKITKRGQNVTFRCDPISEHNRLYWYRQTLGQGPEFLTYFQNEAQLEKSRLLSDRFSAERPKGSFSTLEIQRTEQGDSAMYLCASSFSGAGQGRRAYGYTFGSGTRLTVV.

This clone came up a few times. The rearrangement joins TRBV6-5 to TRBJ1-2, with 10 bases matching TRBD1. After removal of 7 bases from V and 7 bases from J, the junction contained 9 bases not matched to a gene. The CDR3 totals 14 residues. Germline lookup yields CDR1 MNHEY and CDR2 SVGAGI. CDR3 protein: CASTETGGSIGYTF. In nucleotides, the CDR3 is TGTGCCAGCACAGAGACAGGGGGCTCGATTGGCTACACCTTC.

The chain has TRBV5-1 and TRBJ1-5; 10 bases map to TRBD1. In germline, CDR1 is SGHRS, CDR2 YFSETQ. The V and J ends lost 4 bases and 7 bases, in that order; junction bases with no gene match: 2. The CDR3 loop spans 13 amino acids. In DNA form, the CDR3 reads TGCGCCAGCAGCCCGGACAGGGGGCAGCCCCAGCATTTT. The encoded protein is CASSPDRGQPQHF.

CDR3 region: CASSLSLFEQYF. DNA of the CDR3: TGTGCCAGCAGTTTATCCCTCTTCGAGCAGTACTTC. The V call is TRBV28, the J call TRBJ2-7; D is unresolved. Between the trimmed V and J ends, which lost 1 base and 6 bases, there was a span of 7 bases. Germline CDR1 MDHEN, CDR2 SYDVKM. This CDR3 comprises 12 residues. Full variable domain (outside the CDR3, taken from reference TRBV28 and TRBJ2-7): DVKVTQSSRYLVKRTGEKVFLECVQDMDHENMFWYRQDPGLGLRLIYFSYDVKMKEKGDIPEGYSVSREKKERFSLILESASTNQTSMYLCASSLSLFEQYFGPGTRLTVT.

The rearrangement joins TRBV19 to TRBJ1-5; D remains ambiguous. This CDR3 is built from 16 residues. Between the trimmed V and J ends, which lost 5 bases and 1 base, there was a span of 15 bases. The germline gives CDR1 LNHDA, CDR2 SQIVND (reference sequence). The CDR3 spells CASSARDLGSNQPQHF. CDR3 DNA sequence: TGTGCCAGTAGTGCCCGGGATTTGGGAAGCAATCAGCCCCAGCATTTT.